This TCR beta chain was captured by sequencing in a study of identical twins. Overall study findings and caveats: It was cross-sectional statistical analysis, not following the same donors, that the conclusions relied on. Excess sharing between twins was weaker in beta out-of-frame sequences.

The table lists this clonotype with many counts. No antigen is known for it. Germline-derived CDR1 and CDR2 are SGHTA and FQGNSA. V shed 2 bases and J shed 4 bases, with 12 bases lying between them. The CDR3 length is 15 residues. Template switching added a universal primer binding site, and final cDNA carried unique molecular identifiers. One entry per CDR3 protein, called by TCRdb with MiXCR from the 5' RACE reads. Altogether about 100,000 distinct CDR3 sequences are present, about 5.6% being singletons, with the ten largest covering about an eighth. This chain connects TRBV7-2 to TRBJ1-5; no reliable D call. The sequencing sample was made of memory T cells sorted from blood. This clonotype was obtained from a woman between 50 and 59 years old in good health. The CDR3 DNA sequence: TGTGCCAGCAGCTTAACGATAGGAGGGAATCAGCCCCAGCATTTT. Its translation: CASSLTIGGNQPQHF.